This T cell receptor (beta chain) was retrieved from a study of long-term antiretroviral therapy in people with HIV. Researchers report immunoSEQ v3.0 was run at survey level. This table comes from immunoSEQ multiplex PCR, and its TCRdb copy is limited to in-frame clones, with some not included. The sample carries over 10,000 clones, over 75% recorded once. V shed 6 bases and J shed 5 bases, with 8 bases lying between them. The CDR3 has 11 amino acids. From germline, CDR1 is MDHEN and CDR2 SYDVKM. Overall study findings and caveats: Specimen acquisition occurred between about 2004 and 2017, potentially under older ART regimens. When set beside controls, HIV repertoires had CDR3 length ranges that were narrower. ART-treated samples gained diversity yet remained below transplant donor controls. Viral resistance, ART adherence and therapy changes all lacked available data.

With respect to this clone: The antigen is undetermined.

The material sequenced was unsorted PBMCs, taken 1.3 years after starting antiretroviral therapy. This sequence was found in a woman aged 18-29 years with HIV. The V call is TRBV28, the J call TRBJ2-7, with D perhaps TRBD1 or TRBD2 (5 bases each). The CDR3 DNA follows: TGTGCCAGCAGATGGGGGAACGAGCAGTACTTC. Protein: CASRWGNEQYF.